A single TCR beta chain is shown here with its context. Its specificity is unknown. These data belong to a study of CXCR3-negative and CXCR3-positive naive CD8 T cells. Notes on the study in general: Each naive subset displayed comparably high diversity, whereas memory CD8+ cells displayed much lower diversity. More hydrophobic TRB CDR3s occurred in CXCR3-positive than in CXCR3-negative naive cells.

Naive CD8+ T lymphocytes were specified as CD45RO-CCR7+CD27+CD95-. The authors prepared UMI-labeled TRB cDNA libraries by 5' RACE. Reprocessing the 5' RACE reads, TCRdb reports a single entry for every CDR3 protein and omits DNA. The sample includes roughly 80,000 distinct CDR3 sequences. The CDR3 is 13 residues long. In germline, CDR1 is SGHRS, CDR2 YFSETQ. The sequence was collected from a human donor in good health. Some clones in this sample may be carry-over from other donors' samples. The sample consisted of naive CXCR3+ CD8+ T cells from blood. Subset denoted: CD45RO-CCR7+CD27+CD95- naive CD8+ T cells expressing CXCR3 (TNR3+). The V gene is TRBV5-1, the J gene TRBJ2-1. This CDR3 is CASSLASSNEQFF.